A single T cell receptor (beta chain) is shown here with its context. Its antigen is still unknown. These data are taken from a study of long-term antiretroviral therapy in people with HIV. The study, taken as a whole, reports: Once patients were on ART, diversity went higher but still fell short of transplant donor controls. Clones that expanded before ART (that is, prior to treatment) dominated the repertoire at all time points. Compared with controls, HIV repertoires showed narrower CDR3 length ranges.

The immunoSEQ assay was v3.0, run at survey level. TCRdb's copy holds only in-frame clones and misses some; the assay was immunoSEQ multiplex PCR. Among about 18,000 clones listed, 80% to 90% were seen once. The TCR comes from a woman under 30 with HIV. Source: unsorted PBMCs, taken 0.6 years after starting antiretroviral therapy.

Here the CDR3 reads CASTTGQGLGYTF. The CDR3 coding sequence is TGTGCCAGCACCACGGGACAGGGGCTAGGCTACACCTTC. The gene calls are TRBV2 and TRBJ1-2, with TRBD1 matching 10 bases. CDR1 is SNHLY, CDR2 FYNNEI, per germline. Trimming cost V 7 bases and J 8 bases; bases outside gene matches: 7. CDR3 length: 13 residues.